This TCR beta chain stems from a study of T cell responses to AZD1222 COVID-19 vaccine. Researchers grouped second doses given at about 4 or about 12 weeks into one pool. Germline lookup yields CDR1 MDHEN and CDR2 SYDVKM. There are 16 residues in the CDR3. V was pared by 3 bases and J by 3 bases, with 17 bases between. Some clones are missing from TCRdb's copy, which holds only in-frame ones; the method was immunoSEQ multiplex PCR. The table records around 200,000 clones, 94% of them present only once. This clonotype was sampled from an adult who received the AZD1222 COVID-19 vaccine. Specimen: peripheral blood, collected 28 days after the second AZD1222 dose. The chain links TRBV28 to TRBJ1-1; D call uncertain. CDR3 sequence (DNA): TGTGCCAGCAGTTTGACGAGGGCTAGAGTATACACTGAAGCTTTCTTT. It specifies CASSLTRARVYTEAFF.